This T cell receptor beta chain was recorded in a study of T cells in Graves' hyperthyroidism and ophthalmopathy. Trimming took 3 bases from V and 0 from J; bases not matched to a gene: 4. CDR1 and CDR2 (germline): DFQATT, SNEGSKA (reference sequence). There are 17 residues in the CDR3. Amplified TCR beta CDR3 regions came from RNA transcripts. When the TCR CDR3 underwent first-round RT-PCR, the HTBI primer set was used. A single record per CDR3 protein comes from TCRdb applying MiXCR to the multiplex PCR reads. The table records under 400,000 distinct CDR3 sequences, roughly a fifth of them present only once.

The TCR originated in a woman between 45 and 65 years old with Graves' hyperthyroidism. This chain joins TRBV20-1 and TRBJ2-1, with 14 bases identical to TRBD2. The source material was blood. Here the CDR3 reads CSARVTSGRASYNEQFF. CDR3 DNA sequence: TGCAGTGCTAGGGTGACTAGCGGGAGGGCCTCCTACAATGAGCAGTTCTTC.